This paragraph reports one TCR beta chain. The sample is drawn from a study of blood T cell repertoires in COVID-19. Study-wide background: Both acute and convalescent COVID-19 samples were obtained from the United States, Italy and Spain.

This CDR3 has 15 residues. Looked up from germline, CDR1 is SGDLS and CDR2 is YYNGEE. With 3 bases removed from V and 10 bases from J, the gap between germline ends came to 17 bases. How the authors handled the data: Amplified reference gene primers provided the basis for estimating nucleated cell counts. The repertoire was sequenced with immunoSEQ multiplex PCR; TCRdb's copy has only in-frame clones and lacks some. The V and J calls and the clone size are those of that table, but D and trimming were determined from the DNA. The sample shows about 270,000 clones, roughly 91% of them seen only once. J is TRBJ1-6 and V is TRBV9, with D hard to call. This sequence was found in a woman aged 40 to 49 with acute COVID-19. The sequenced material came from PBMCs or T cells enriched from blood (not recorded which). CDR3 amino acids: CASSDSGISSSPLHF. The CDR3 DNA follows: TGTGCCAGCAGCGACTCCGGGATTTCCTCCTCACCCCTCCACTTT.